This T cell receptor beta chain stems from a study of CD8+ T cells in alopecia areata. On the study more broadly: Scoring of treated patients' severity used the percentage of affected scalp area.

Regarding treatment: oral pan-JAK inhibitor, 5-10 mg twice daily. Study-level points and caveats: The study found that many expanded lesional clones persisted in scalp and blood during tofacitinib.

Comment on this clone: The antigen remains undetermined.

Investigators isolated RNA and reverse transcribed it into cDNA to act as the sequencing template. Profiled with immunoSEQ multiplex PCR; TCRdb holds only in-frame clones, not every one. In the table there are some 200,000 clones, around two fifths of which are singletons. The receptor was isolated from a human donor with alopecia areata. The material sequenced was CD4+ T cells sorted from blood, taken at approximately week 36, from a patient treated with tofacitinib.

This CDR3 reads CASSSGLLLYNEQFF. CDR3 nucleotide sequence: TGTGCCAGCAGTTCCGGTCTCCTCCTATACAATGAGCAGTTCTTC. The chain combines TRBV5-6 with TRBJ2-1; no definite D call. V shed 5 bases and J shed 4 bases, with 16 bases lying between them. The V gene's germline CDR1 is SGHDT and CDR2 YYEEEE. This CDR3 has 15 amino acids.